This TCR beta chain came from a study of blood T cell repertoires in COVID-19. Background on the study: T cells, B-cell-depleted T cells, or PBMCs supplied cDNA or gDNA.

From germline, CDR1 is GTSNPN and CDR2 SVGIG (reference sequence). Trimming shortened V by 2 bases and J by 3 bases, and 8 bases separated the two germline ends. The length of the CDR3 is 13 residues. Libraries were prepared by immunoSEQ multiplex PCR; TCRdb keeps only in-frame clonotypes and omits some of them. The sample has about 100,000 clones, around 84% seen once. Sequencing was carried out using peripheral blood. This receptor was taken from a woman in her 70s with active or convalescent COVID-19. V gene TRBV30 combines with J gene TRBJ1-5, with unresolved D. The CDR3 DNA sequence: TGTGCCTGGAGTCGTCAGGACAATCAGCCCCAGCATTTT. Protein: CAWSRQDNQPQHF.